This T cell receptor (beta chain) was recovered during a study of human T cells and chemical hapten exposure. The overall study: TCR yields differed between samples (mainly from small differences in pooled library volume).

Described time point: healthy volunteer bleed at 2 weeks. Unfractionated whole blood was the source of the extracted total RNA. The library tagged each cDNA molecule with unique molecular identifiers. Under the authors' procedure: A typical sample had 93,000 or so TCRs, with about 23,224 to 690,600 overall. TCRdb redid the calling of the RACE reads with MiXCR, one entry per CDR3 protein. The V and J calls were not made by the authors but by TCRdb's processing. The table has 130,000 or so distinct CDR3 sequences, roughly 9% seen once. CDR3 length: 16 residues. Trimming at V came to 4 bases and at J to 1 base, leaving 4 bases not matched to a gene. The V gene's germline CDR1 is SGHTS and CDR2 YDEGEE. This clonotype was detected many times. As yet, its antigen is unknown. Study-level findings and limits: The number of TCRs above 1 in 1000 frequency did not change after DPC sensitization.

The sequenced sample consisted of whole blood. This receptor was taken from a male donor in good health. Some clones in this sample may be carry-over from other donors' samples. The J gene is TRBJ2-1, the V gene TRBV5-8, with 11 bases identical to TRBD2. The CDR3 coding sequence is TGTGCCAGCAGCGAGCGACTAGCGGGGTCCTACAATGAGCAGTTCTTC. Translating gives CASSERLAGSYNEQFF.